Presented here are 22 T cell receptor beta chains from one specimen sequenced in a study of T cell clonotyping in hematopoietic cell transplantation. Time point meaning: recipient sample about 28 days before transplant, after cytoreduction. Assay used: immunoSEQ multiplex PCR; TCRdb lists only in-frame clones, some missing. The sample has around 80,000 clones; less than 96% are singletons. The source material was peripheral blood mononuclear cells, sampled before stem cell transplant. The origin of the receptors is a woman between 45 and 65 years old with acute myeloid leukemia. Some clones in this sample may be carry-over from other donors' samples.

This clone was found once. This rearrangement joins TRBV6-6 to TRBJ2-1; D is undetermined. V was trimmed by 5 bases and J by 4 bases, leaving 9 bases between them. The CDR3 loop spans 13 amino acids. Germline CDR1 is MNHNY and CDR2 is SVGAGI (reference sequence). CDR3 sequence (DNA): TGTGCCAGCAGTCCCACATCTTACAATGAGCAGTTCTTC. Translated: CASSPTSYNEQFF.

This chain links TRBV6-1 with TRBJ1-5; D uncertain. Trimming removed 1 base at V and 6 bases at J, with 7 bases between. This CDR3 is built from 13 residues. Germline CDR1 is MNHNS and CDR2 is SASEGT. The CDR3 region is CASSEERSQPQHF. In DNA form, the CDR3 reads TGTGCCAGCAGTGAAGAGAGGAGTCAGCCCCAGCATTTT.

The rearrangement joins TRBV28 to TRBJ2-1; TRBD2 agrees at 12 bases. The CDR3 loop spans 16 amino acids. Germline V lookup: CDR1 MDHEN, CDR2 SYDVKM. Losses at the gene ends were 6 bases for V and 6 bases for J; bases not matched to a gene: 9. Written as DNA, the CDR3 is TGTGCCAGCAGATCCACTAGCGGGAGGTGGGGCAATGAGCAGTTCTTC. Amino acids: CASRSTSGRWGNEQFF.

This chain links TRBV28 with TRBJ2-7; the match to TRBD2 covers 10 bases. J was trimmed by 4 bases and V by 8 bases; bases with no gene match: 8. Looked up from germline, CDR1 is MDHEN and CDR2 is SYDVKM. CDR3 length: 14 amino acids. The CDR3 DNA reads as TGTGCCAGCCGCTCCGGGACTAGCGATTACGAGCAGTACTTC. It codes for CASRSGTSDYEQYF.

The V call is TRBV28, the J call TRBJ2-7, with TRBD1 matching 7 bases. This CDR3 has 14 amino acids. Germline V gene data show CDR1 as MDHEN and CDR2 as SYDVKM. V lost 4 bases to trimming and J lost 2 bases; unmatched junction nucleotides: 5. This CDR3 reads CASSSSGTAYEQYF. The CDR3 DNA reads as TGTGCCAGCAGTTCCTCCGGGACAGCCTACGAGCAGTACTTC.

The chain links TRBV29-1 to TRBJ1-4; 8 nucleotides agree with TRBD1. CDR1 SQVTM and CDR2 ANQGSEA come from the germline V gene. V was pared by 6 bases and J by 5 bases, with 5 bases of the junction left unmatched. CDR3 size: 13 residues. CDR3 bases: TGCAGCGTCACGGGACAGGTGAATGAAAAACTGTTTTTT. Translation gives CSVTGQVNEKLFF.

The chain combines TRBV19 with TRBJ2-5; 11 bases line up with TRBD2. Per the germline V gene, CDR1 is LNHDA and CDR2 is SQIVND (reference sequence). The V gene end was trimmed by 4 bases and the J gene end by 4 bases; junction bases not matched to a gene: 11. The CDR3 extends over 17 amino acids. The CDR3 sequence: CASSTATSGRRGETQYF. CDR3 DNA sequence: TGTGCCAGTAGTACCGCCACTAGCGGGAGACGGGGAGAGACCCAGTACTTC.

This clone has a single count. CDR3 loop: CASTGGQPQHF. The CDR3 DNA reads as TGTGCCAGCACTGGGGGGCAGCCCCAGCATTTT. The V call is TRBV6-1, the J call TRBJ1-5, with D possibly being TRBD1 (5 bases). Trimming removed 7 bases from V and 7 bases from J, with 8 bases in between. The CDR3 spans 11 residues. Germline loops: CDR1 MNHNS, CDR2 SASEGT.

The rearrangement joins TRBV5-6 to TRBJ2-3; D unclear. Germline loops: CDR1 SGHDT, CDR2 YYEEEE. The V end was cut by 4 bases, the J end by 6 bases, with 15 bases between. This CDR3 is built from 14 residues. The CDR3 DNA reads as TGTGCCAGCAGCACGATAGCAGGTCTGGATACGCAGTATTTT. The encoded protein is CASSTIAGLDTQYF.

This clone was seen once. The J gene is TRBJ1-1, the V gene TRBV7-2, with D possibly TRBD1 on 6 matching bases. This CDR3 spans 13 amino acids. Per the germline V gene, CDR1 is SGHTA and CDR2 is FQGNSA. Trimming left V 4 bases short and J 3 bases short, with 9 bases between. CDR3 bases: TGTGCCAGCAGCTCACAGGGTTACACTGAAGCTTTCTTT. Encoded protein: CASSSQGYTEAFF.

The chain uses TRBV7-2 and TRBJ1-2, with 10 bases matching TRBD1. Germline-derived CDR1 and CDR2 are SGHTA and FQGNSA. The CDR3 has 15 residues. J gave up 6 bases and V 4 bases, and 8 bases lay outside the gene matches. CDR3 amino acids: CASSSTGGGPDGYTF. The CDR3 DNA follows: TGTGCCAGCAGCTCGACAGGGGGCGGCCCTGATGGCTACACCTTC.

The V call is TRBV14, the J call TRBJ1-1; D is unresolved. Germline loops: CDR1 SGHDN, CDR2 FVKESK. Trimming took 1 base from V and 1 from J, leaving 10 bases between them. CDR3 length: 15 residues. CDR3 sequence: CASSQGLSGNTEAFF. CDR3 nucleotides: TGTGCCAGCAGCCAAGGGCTTAGTGGGAACACTGAAGCTTTCTTT.

This clone appeared a single time. V usage is TRBV20-1 and J usage is TRBJ2-7; TRBD2 might be the D (5 bases). The V and J ends lost 4 bases and 2 bases respectively, with 6 bases between them. CDR3 length equals 11 residues. Germline V gene data show CDR1 as DFQATT and CDR2 as SNEGSKA (reference sequence). The CDR3 loop is CSATGTYEQYF. In DNA form, the CDR3 reads TGCAGTGCTACCGGGACCTACGAGCAGTACTTC.

V and J are TRBV25-1 and TRBJ2-7; perhaps TRBD2 as D (5 bases). V was trimmed by 3 bases and J by 2 bases, leaving 14 bases between them. This CDR3 contains 15 residues. The germline CDR1 and CDR2 sequences are MGHDK and SYGVNS. The CDR3 sequence: CASSEWVTGAYEQYF. CDR3 nucleotides: TGTGCCAGCAGTGAGTGGGTGACCGGGGCCTACGAGCAGTACTTC.

The chain combines TRBV6-5 with TRBJ2-7; TRBD2 matches at 9 bases. Germline V gene data show CDR1 as MNHEY and CDR2 as SVGAGI. The CDR3 covers 15 residues. V lost 0 bases and J lost 2; bases outside the gene matches: 2. The chain's CDR3 is CASSYSTSGPYEQYF. The CDR3 DNA sequence: TGTGCCAGCAGTTACTCTACTAGCGGGCCCTACGAGCAGTACTTC.

This clone was found a few times. The chain has TRBV30 and TRBJ2-2; D tentatively reads TRBD1 or TRBD2 (6 bases each). The CDR3 is 14 residues long. Germline assignment: CDR1 GTSNPN and CDR2 SVGIG (reference sequence). Trimming shortened V by 5 bases and J by 3 bases, and 13 bases separated the two germline ends. Written as DNA, the CDR3 is TGTGCCTGGGGGAGGACAGATTACACCGGGGAGCTGTTTTTT. Protein: CAWGRTDYTGELFF.

This clone was detected only once. The V gene is TRBV11-2, the J gene TRBJ2-3, with D hard to call. V was pared by 1 base and J by 5 bases, with 10 bases between. This CDR3 is built from 14 residues. Per germline, CDR1 SGHAT and CDR2 FQNNGV. DNA for the CDR3: TGTGCCAGCAGCTTAGTGGGGTCGGTAGATACGCAGTATTTT. Protein sequence: CASSLVGSVDTQYF.

Concerning this clone itself: The CDR3 carries no conserved terminal phenylalanine or tryptophan, so it likely arises from a read error. As DNA, the CDR3 is TGCAGCGTGGGACAGCGGACCCGAGGTACCAATGGCTACACCCTC. Translating gives CSVGQRTRGTNGYTL. The chain joins TRBV29-1 to TRBJ1-2, with TRBD1 identical over 7 bases. Trimming cost V 6 bases and J 6 bases; bases outside gene matches: 16. The CDR3 totals 15 residues. Germline lookup yields CDR1 SQVTM and CDR2 ANQGSEA.

The CDR3: CATSRDSPIGRPNEKLFF. In DNA form, the CDR3 reads TGTGCCACCAGCAGAGATTCACCAATCGGGAGGCCGAATGAAAAACTGTTTTTT. The chain combines TRBV15 with TRBJ1-4; D unresolved. This CDR3 is 18 amino acids long. From germline, CDR1 is LNHNV and CDR2 YYDKDF (reference sequence). Trimming removed 0 bases from V and 5 bases from J, with 19 bases in between.

The rearrangement uses TRBV5-1 and TRBJ2-6; D perhaps matches TRBD2 (6 bases). This CDR3 contains 17 residues. Trimming cost V 4 bases and J 0 bases, with 14 bases left between them. From germline, CDR1 is SGHRS and CDR2 YFSETQ. DNA of the CDR3: TGCGCCAGCAGCCCGGGACTTTTAAGCTCTGGGGCCAACGTCCTGACTTTC. It is translated as CASSPGLLSSGANVLTF.

The V gene is TRBV30, the J gene TRBJ2-7; 8 nucleotides align to TRBD1. CDR3 length: 14 amino acids. The germline V gene encodes CDR1 GTSNPN and CDR2 SVGIG (reference sequence). V gave up 5 bases and J gave up 2 bases; unmatched junction bases: 8. The chain's CDR3 is CAWGTGTGTYEQYF. CDR3 coding DNA: TGTGCCTGGGGAACCGGGACAGGCACCTACGAGCAGTACTTC.

This clone was seen once. The chain employs TRBV30 and TRBJ1-4, with D possibly TRBD1 on 5 matching bases. Germline loops: CDR1 GTSNPN, CDR2 SVGIG (reference sequence). The length of the CDR3 is 12 residues. Trimming left V 8 bases short and J 8 bases short, with 15 bases between. CDR3 nucleotide sequence: TGTGCCGGGGGGAGGGAACAAGAAAAACTGTTTTTT. Its translation is CAGGREQEKLFF.